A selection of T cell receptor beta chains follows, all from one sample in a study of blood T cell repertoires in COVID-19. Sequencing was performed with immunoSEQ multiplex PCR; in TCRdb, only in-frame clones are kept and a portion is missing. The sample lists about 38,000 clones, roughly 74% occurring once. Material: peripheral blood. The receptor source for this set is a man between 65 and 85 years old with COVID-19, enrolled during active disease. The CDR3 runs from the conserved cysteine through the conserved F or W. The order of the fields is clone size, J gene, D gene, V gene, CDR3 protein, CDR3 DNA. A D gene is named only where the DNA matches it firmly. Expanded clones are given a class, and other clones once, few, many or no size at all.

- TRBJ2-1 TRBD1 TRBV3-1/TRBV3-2 CASTRSGQGYHEQFF TGTGCCAGCACTCGATCGGGACAGGGTTACCATGAGCAGTTCTTC
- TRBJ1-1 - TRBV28 CASSPGQGTEAFF TGTGCCAGCAGTCCCGGGCAGGGAACTGAAGCTTTCTTT
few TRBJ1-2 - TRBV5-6 CASSPRVTIYGYTF TGTGCCAGCAGCCCGAGGGTCACAATCTATGGCTACACCTTC
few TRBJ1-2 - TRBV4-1 CASSQDLRNYGYTF TGCGCCAGCAGCCAAGATCTGAGAAACTATGGCTACACCTTC
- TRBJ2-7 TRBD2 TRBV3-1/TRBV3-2 CASSQGISGSSYEQYF TGTGCCAGCAGCCAAGGAATTAGCGGGAGCTCCTACGAGCAGTACTTC
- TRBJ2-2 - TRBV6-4 CASKLTNTGELFF TGTGCCAGCAAATTAACGAACACCGGGGAGCTGTTTTTT
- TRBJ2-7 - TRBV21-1 CASSKGGQAYEQYF TGTGCCAGCAGCAAAGGTGGACAGGCCTACGAGCAGTACTTC
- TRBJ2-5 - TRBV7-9 CASSLAAGLGETQYF TGTGCCAGCAGCTTAGCAGCAGGACTTGGGGAGACCCAGTACTTC
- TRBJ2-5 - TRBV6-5 CASSSPGALETQYF TGTGCCAGCAGTTCACCCGGAGCTCTGGAGACCCAGTACTTC
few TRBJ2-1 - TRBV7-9 CASTGSGRRENNEQFF TGTGCCAGCACGGGATCGGGGCGGCGGGAAAACAATGAGCAGTTCTTC
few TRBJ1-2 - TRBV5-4 CASSPPAGNYGYTF TGTGCCAGCAGCCCCCCGGCGGGGAACTATGGCTACACCTTC
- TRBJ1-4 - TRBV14 CASSVQGEKLFF TGTGCCAGCAGCGTACAGGGTGAAAAACTGTTTTTT
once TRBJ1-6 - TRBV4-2 CASSQEYRVNSPLHF TGTGCCAGCAGCCAAGAGTACAGGGTCAATTCACCCCTCCACTTT
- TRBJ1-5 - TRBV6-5 CASKGRAGQPQHF TGTGCCAGCAAGGGGAGGGCGGGACAGCCCCAGCATTTT
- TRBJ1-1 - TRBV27 CASSLRRGMTEAFF TGTGCCAGCAGTTTAAGGAGAGGGATGACTGAAGCTTTCTTT
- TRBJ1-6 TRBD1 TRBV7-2 CASSSQQGYNSPLHF TGTGCCAGCAGCTCCCAACAGGGGTATAATTCACCCCTCCACTTT
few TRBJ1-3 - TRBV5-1 CASSRTGGVGNTIYF TGCGCCAGCAGCCGGACCGGGGGGGTCGGAAACACCATATATTTT
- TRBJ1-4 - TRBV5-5 CASSLVGQREKLFF TGTGCCAGCAGCTTGGTCGGACAGCGAGAAAAACTGTTTTTT
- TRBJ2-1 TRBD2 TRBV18 CASSRQVPGLAELPRSYNEQFF TGTGCCAGCTCACGCCAAGTTCCGGGACTAGCGGAACTACCCCGCTCCTACAATGAGCAGTTCTTC
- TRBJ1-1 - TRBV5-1 CASSPRGLGDTEAFF TGCGCCAGCAGCCCCAGGGGCCTTGGGGACACTGAAGCTTTCTTT
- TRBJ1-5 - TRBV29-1 CSVEAGAGQPQHF TGCAGCGTTGAAGCAGGAGCGGGTCAGCCCCAGCATTTT
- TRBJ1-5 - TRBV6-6 CASLHAGNQPQHF TGTGCCAGCCTCCATGCGGGCAATCAGCCCCAGCATTTT
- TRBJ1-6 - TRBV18 CASSPPLFSGKNSPLHF TGTGCCAGCTCACCACCGCTGTTCTCAGGGAAAAATTCACCCCTCCACTTT
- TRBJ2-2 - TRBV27 CASSPDPARLYTGELFF TGTGCCAGCAGTCCCGACCCAGCGAGGTTGTACACCGGGGAGCTGTTTTTT
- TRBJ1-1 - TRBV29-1 CSVWRNTEAFF TGCAGCGTTTGGAGGAACACTGAAGCTTTCTTT
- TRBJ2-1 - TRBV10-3 CAISESMAGRYNEQFF TGTGCCATCAGTGAGTCGATGGCGGGGCGCTACAATGAGCAGTTCTTC
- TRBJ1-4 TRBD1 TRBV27 CASSSQGDEKLFF TGTGCCAGCAGTTCACAGGGGGACGAAAAACTGTTTTTT
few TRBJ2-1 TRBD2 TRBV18 CASTPREGSYNEQFF TGTGCCAGCACCCCTCGGGAGGGATCCTACAATGAGCAGTTCTTC
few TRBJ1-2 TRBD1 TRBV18 CASSLRQGSIGYTF TGTGCCAGCTCACTCCGACAGGGGTCGATTGGCTACACCTTC
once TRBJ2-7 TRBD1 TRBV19 CASSPRGHSYEQYF TGTGCCAGTAGCCCCAGGGGGCACTCCTACGAGCAGTACTTC
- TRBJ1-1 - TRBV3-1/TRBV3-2 CASSPSGTPGGAFF TGTGCCAGCAGCCCTTCCGGGACCCCGGGGGGAGCTTTCTTT
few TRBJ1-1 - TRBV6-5 CASSYRATTGEAFF TGTGCCAGCAGTTACCGAGCTACGACAGGTGAAGCTTTCTTT
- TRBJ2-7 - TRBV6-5 CASNRDTSYEQYF TGTGCCAGCAACCGGGACACATCCTACGAGCAGTACTTC
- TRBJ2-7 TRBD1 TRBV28 CATGTGSDEQYF TGTGCTACCGGGACAGGGAGCGACGAGCAGTACTTC
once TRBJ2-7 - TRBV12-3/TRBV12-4 CASGLFNEQYF TGTGCCAGCGGCCTCTTCAACGAGCAGTACTTC
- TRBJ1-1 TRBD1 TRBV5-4 CASSLGRQGLTLLTF TGTGCCAGCAGCTTGGGGAGACAGGGCCTAACACTTCTAACCTTT
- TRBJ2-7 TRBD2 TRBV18 CASSPPGGLRNHF TGTGCCAGCTCACCACCGGGGGGACTACGGAACCACTTC
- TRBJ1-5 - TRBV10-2 CASSEQGGQPQHF TGCGCCAGCAGTGAGCAGGGTGGACAGCCCCAGCATTTT
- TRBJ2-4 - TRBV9 CASSDTRGTENIQYF TGTGCCAGCAGCGACACCAGGGGAACGGAAAACATTCAGTACTTC
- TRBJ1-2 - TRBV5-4 CASSLGPYSIYGYTF TGTGCCAGCAGCTTGGGCCCCTACAGCATCTATGGCTACACCTTC
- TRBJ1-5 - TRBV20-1 CSASPGVNQPQHF TGCAGTGCTAGTCCAGGGGTCAATCAGCCCCAGCATTTT